This entry is about one T cell receptor (beta chain). This entry comes from a study of blood T cell repertoires in COVID-19. Looking at the study overall: PBMCs, B-cell-depleted T cells, or T cells were the source of the cDNA or gDNA that made up the material.

Trimming took off 5 bases at V and 0 bases at J, with 10 bases between the two ends. This CDR3 has 15 residues. Per germline, CDR1 PRHDT and CDR2 FYEKMQ (reference sequence). Authors' methods: Using reference gene primer amplification, nucleated cell counts were estimated. Clones were read by immunoSEQ multiplex PCR, and TCRdb kept only the in-frame ones, dropping some. Clonal size and the V and J genes are those of that table, whereas D and trimming came from the DNA. The repertoire holds about 75,000 clones, with over 65% as singletons. The sequencing sample was made of peripheral blood. The chain uses TRBV13 and TRBJ2-2; D unresolved. This TCR was recovered from a human donor with acute or convalescent COVID-19. The donor label of this sample is uncertain. Here the CDR3 reads CASSPRGTNTGELFF. The CDR3 DNA follows: TGTGCCAGCAGCCCCCGCGGCACGAACACCGGGGAGCTGTTTTTT.